This T cell receptor (beta chain) was retrieved from a study of T cells in Graves' hyperthyroidism and ophthalmopathy. Amplified TCR beta CDR3 regions derived from RNA transcripts. HTBI primers drove first-round RT-PCR of the TCR CDR3. One entry per CDR3 protein results from TCRdb running MiXCR on the multiplex PCR reads. The table includes under 700,000 distinct CDR3 sequences, approximately 44% detected once. The CDR3 has 14 amino acids. Germline trimming cut 2 bases from V and 5 bases from J; bases unmatched to any gene: 4. The clonotype was recovered from a woman aged 18-29 years with Graves' hyperthyroidism. V gene TRBV12-3 or TRBV12-4 combines with J gene TRBJ2-7; 9 positions agree with TRBD2. The sequenced material came from peripheral blood or thyroid tissue (not recorded which). CDR3 DNA: TGTGCCAGCAGTTTACGCGGGAGGGCCGACGAGCAGTACTTC. Its protein product is CASSLRGRADEQYF.